The clone carrying this T cell receptor beta chain occurred once. Antigen: not known. This entry comes from a study of CD8+ T cells in alopecia areata. General study findings and limits: Normal scalp had lower clonality than lesional scalp, with alopecia totalis/universalis lesions showing this most strongly.

Sorting of CD4+ and CD8+ T cells was performed on PBMCs. RNA extraction was followed by reverse transcription into cDNA, which acted as the sequencing template. Some clones are missing from TCRdb's copy, which holds only in-frame ones; the method was immunoSEQ multiplex PCR. The sample yields 200,000 to 250,000 clones, 56% seen once. The V and J ends lost 4 bases and 7 bases, in that order; junction bases with no gene match: 12. Germline V lookup: CDR1 SGDLS, CDR2 YYNGEE. This CDR3 comprises 16 residues. This receptor was taken from a human donor in good health. The specimen was CD8+ T cells sorted from blood. The chain couples TRBV9 to TRBJ2-3, with TRBD2 identical over 10 bases. The CDR3 DNA reads TGTGCCAGCAGCATGGATCCGGGACTAGCGACCCATACGCAGTATTTT. It translates to CASSMDPGLATHTQYF.